The rows below give T cell receptor beta chains drawn from one sample of a study of CD8 T cells in ankylosing spondylitis. Each CDR3 protein gets one entry after TCRdb re-called the 5' RACE reads with MiXCR. Of almost 250,000 distinct CDR3 sequences in the sample, more than 25% were seen once. Sequencing input: blood, either unsorted or a sorted T cell fraction (not recorded which). Source of these receptors: a male donor with ankylosing spondylitis or in good health (not recorded which). CDR3s include the opening cysteine and the closing phenylalanine or tryptophan. The D gene is left open where the match is weak. Not all rows give a size; the values are once, few, many and, for expanded clones, a class.

abundance	v_gene	j_gene	d_gene	CDR3aa	CDR3nt
-	TRBV20-1	TRBJ2-1	-	CSARGTGTLVGQFF	TGCAGTGCTAGGGGGACTGGGACTTTGGTTGGGCAGTTCTTC
-	TRBV7-9	TRBJ1-1	-	CASRVSEAFF	TGTGCCAGCAGAGTCTCCGAAGCTTTCTTT
once	TRBV28	TRBJ2-1	TRBD1	CASRSGGSQNEQFF	TGTGCCAGCAGGTCAGGGGGCTCTCAGAATGAGCAGTTCTTC
few	TRBV5-1	TRBJ1-3	-	CASSLVGGTGNTIYF	TGCGCCAGCAGCTTGGTCGGGGGGACCGGAAACACCATATATTTT
once	TRBV20-1	TRBJ2-1	-	CSAREVVRFF	TGCAGTGCTAGAGAGGTGGTCCGGTTCTTC
-	TRBV28	TRBJ2-1	-	CASSTPDTTARNEQFF	TGTGCCAGCAGCACTCCGGACACGACGGCACGGAATGAGCAGTTCTTC
few	TRBV4-2	TRBJ2-3	-	CASSQARVATQYF	TGTGCCAGCAGCCAAGCTCGAGTGGCGACGCAGTATTTT
few	TRBV20-1	TRBJ2-3	TRBD1	CSVRRTGEMPDTQYF	TGCAGTGTACGAAGGACAGGGGAGATGCCAGATACGCAGTATTTT
-	TRBV29-1	TRBJ2-1	TRBD1	CSGLGTALGNEQFF	TGCAGCGGCTTAGGGACAGCACTGGGGAATGAGCAGTTCTTC
-	TRBV27	TRBJ2-2	-	CASSPHREGELFF	TGTGCCAGCAGTCCTCACAGAGAAGGGGAGCTGTTTTTT
few	TRBV7-2	TRBJ2-1	TRBD1	CASSLVPGGWNEQFF	TGTGCCAGCAGCTTAGTTCCAGGGGGCTGGAATGAGCAGTTCTTC
-	TRBV29-1	TRBJ2-7	TRBD1	CSVRTGVYEQYF	TGCAGCGTTAGGACAGGGGTTTACGAGCAGTACTTC
few	TRBV5-1	TRBJ2-2	-	CASSLGEAGELFF	TGCGCCAGCAGCTTGGGGGAAGCCGGGGAGCTGTTTTTT
-	TRBV20-1	TRBJ2-3	-	CSASMGLGGADTQYF	TGCAGTGCTAGCATGGGCCTTGGGGGAGCAGATACGCAGTATTTT
many	TRBV20-1	TRBJ2-3	-	CSASSSGRSTDTQYF	TGCAGTGCTAGTTCCAGCGGGCGTAGCACAGATACGCAGTATTTT
-	TRBV7-3	TRBJ1-1	-	CASSLDGTAEAFF	TGTGCCAGCAGCTTAGATGGTACGGCTGAAGCTTTCTTT
many	TRBV12-3/TRBV12-4	TRBJ2-7	-	CASSLAQGIDEQYF	TGTGCCAGCAGTTTAGCCCAGGGTATCGACGAGCAGTACTTC
few	TRBV20-1	TRBJ2-1	TRBD2	CSARSGTRVSYNEQFF	TGCAGTGCTAGATCCGGGACTAGGGTATCCTACAATGAGCAGTTCTTC
-	TRBV20-1	TRBJ2-3	TRBD2	CSATSGGAGADTQYF	TGCAGTGCTACCAGCGGGGGGGCAGGGGCAGATACGCAGTATTTT
many	TRBV6-1	TRBJ2-7	-	CASSLGTSSYEQYF	TGTGCCAGCAGTCTCGGAACTAGTTCCTACGAGCAGTACTTC